The source of this TCR beta chain is a study of CXCR3-negative and CXCR3-positive naive CD8 T cells. The CDR3 extends over 13 amino acids. UMI-tagged TRB cDNA libraries were built via 5' RACE. From the 5' RACE reads, TCRdb lists one entry per CDR3 protein and no DNA. This sample's clone table lists nearly 45,000 distinct CDR3 sequences. Sequences were obtained from memory CD8+ T cells from blood. This chain joins TRBV12-3 or TRBV12-4 and TRBJ2-7; TCRdb's D call of TRBD1 is untestable without DNA. The receptor comes from a human donor in good health. Some clones in this sample may be carry-over from other donors' samples. The CDR3 loop is CASGSTPVSEQYF.